This entry lists 32 T cell receptor beta chains sequenced from one sample in a study of OX40 agonist ivuxolimab in advanced cancers. Profiling relied on immunoSEQ multiplex PCR, and the TCRdb table lists in-frame clones only, not all of them. The sample carries just under 65,000 clones, around 91% recorded once. The sequenced sample was CD4+ or CD8+ T cells sorted from blood, obtained in a trial of the OX40 agonist ivuxolimab. The receptor set was obtained from an adult with an advanced solid tumor such as melanoma, head and neck, liver or kidney cancer.

This clone was counted only a few times. The chain recombines TRBV10-3 with TRBJ2-1; 7 nucleotides line up with TRBD1. Germline-derived CDR1 and CDR2 are ENHRY and SYGVKD. Trimming removed 8 bases from V and 7 bases from J; junction bases left unmatched: 8. This CDR3 is 13 amino acids long. The CDR3: CAIRGGVDNEQFF. The CDR3 nucleotides are TGTGCCATCCGAGGGGGCGTGGATAATGAGCAGTTCTTC.

Only a few counts were recorded for this clone. The chain uses TRBV5-1 and TRBJ1-4, with TRBD1 matching over 9 bases. The CDR3 runs 14 residues. Germline lookup yields CDR1 SGHRS and CDR2 YFSETQ. V was clipped by 3 bases and J by 10 bases; unmatched bases: 7. CDR3 bases: TGCGCCAGCAGCTGGGGGGACAGGGAAGGAAAACTGTTTTTT. Translated, it gives CASSWGDREGKLFF. Supplemented by reference TRBV5-1 and TRBJ1-4, the full variable domain reads KAGVTQTPRYLIKTRGQQVTLSCSPISGHRSVSWYQQTPGQGLQFLFEYFSETQRNKGNFPGRFSGRQFSNSRSEMNVSTLELGDSALYLCASSWGDREGKLFFGSGTQLSVL.

This clone was counted a single time. The V gene is TRBV7-2, the J gene TRBJ2-3, with D possibly TRBD1 on 5 matching bases. This CDR3 has 11 residues. Germline V CDR1 and CDR2: SGHTA, FQGNSA. As DNA, the CDR3 is TGTGCTGGGGCTTTCACAGATACGCAGTATTTT. Its protein product is CAGAFTDTQYF.

The chain combines TRBV18 with TRBJ2-3; no definite D call. Trimming pared 6 bases from V and 0 bases from J, leaving 7 bases between. The length of the CDR3 is 13 residues. Germline lookup yields CDR1 KGHSH and CDR2 LQKENI. CDR3 residues: CASSQSSTDTQYF. As DNA, the CDR3 is TGTGCCAGCTCTCAATCTAGCACAGATACGCAGTATTTT.

The genes are TRBV28 and TRBJ1-6; 9 bases fit TRBD1. There are 16 residues in the CDR3. The V segment lost 6 bases and the J segment 7 bases; nucleotides outside the gene matches: 10. Germline values: CDR1 MDHEN, CDR2 SYDVKM. Written as DNA, the CDR3 is TGTGCCAGCAGCCCCTCCTGGACAGGGGAAAATTCACCCCTCCACTTT. As protein: CASSPSWTGENSPLHF. Full variable domain (missing parts from reference TRBV28 and TRBJ1-6): DVKVTQSSRYLVKRTGEKVFLECVQDMDHENMFWYRQDPGLGLRLIYFSYDVKMKEKGDIPEGYSVSREKKERFSLILESASTNQTSMYLCASSPSWTGENSPLHFGNGTRLTVT.

The rearrangement uses TRBV2 and TRBJ2-5; D uncertain. Germline loops: CDR1 SNHLY, CDR2 FYNNEI. The CDR3 consists of 11 residues. Trimming stripped 5 bases from V and 2 bases from J, with 3 bases between. CDR3 nucleotides: TGTGCCAGCAGTCCGCAAGAGACCCAGTACTTC. Protein: CASSPQETQYF.

V usage is TRBV20-1 and J usage is TRBJ2-7; the D is unclear. Germline CDR1 is DFQATT and CDR2 is SNEGSKA (reference sequence). Trimming stripped 6 bases from V and 3 bases from J, with 6 bases between. The CDR3 is 10 residues long. DNA of the CDR3: TGCAGTGCACCTTACTACGAGCAGTACTTC. Protein product: CSAPYYEQYF.

V and J are TRBV2 and TRBJ2-1, with 8 bases aligning to TRBD2. CDR1 is SNHLY and CDR2 is FYNNEI in the germline V gene. J gave up 1 base and V 6 bases, and 5 bases lay outside the gene matches. This CDR3 region has 15 residues. The CDR3 coding sequence is TGTGCCAGCAGACCACTAGCGGTTTCCTACAATGAGCAGTTCTTC. It specifies CASRPLAVSYNEQFF.

The V and J genes are TRBV27 and TRBJ2-6; D is unresolved. Germline V gene lookup returns CDR1 MNHEY and CDR2 SMNVEV (reference sequence). V was shortened by 3 bases and J by 3 bases, with 12 bases between the two germline ends. The CDR3 loop spans 16 amino acids. The CDR3 is CASSFIQGGGANVLTF. DNA for the CDR3: TGTGCCAGCAGTTTCATCCAAGGTGGTGGGGCCAACGTCCTGACTTTC.

The chain joins TRBV5-4 to TRBJ2-1; 9 bases fit TRBD2. Germline-derived CDR1 and CDR2 are SGHNT and YYREEE (reference sequence). V lost 2 bases to trimming and J lost 7 bases; unmatched junction nucleotides: 7. The CDR3 contains 15 residues. In DNA, the CDR3 is TGTGCCAGCAGCTTTACTGGACTAGCGAGTAATGAGCAGTTCTTC. Translated: CASSFTGLASNEQFF.

This clone was observed once. This rearrangement joins TRBV7-2 to TRBJ2-3; TRBD2 aligns across 16 bases. This CDR3 spans 15 amino acids. The V gene's germline CDR1 is SGHTA and CDR2 FQGNSA. With V trimmed by 5 bases and J by 9 bases, 5 bases remained unmatched. CDR3 sequence (DNA): TGTGCCAGCAGCCCCGGGACTAGCGGGAGGGCCACGCAGTATTTT. Its translation is CASSPGTSGRATQYF.

The chain is built from TRBV5-6 and TRBJ1-1; 7 nucleotides align to TRBD1. Germline CDR1 SGHDT, CDR2 YYEEEE. V was pared by 2 bases and J by 7 bases, with 5 bases of the junction left unmatched. The CDR3 spans 13 residues. The CDR3 sequence is CASSFIQGGEAFF. For the CDR3, the DNA is TGTGCCAGCAGCTTTATTCAGGGGGGTGAAGCTTTCTTT.

This chain links TRBV11-1 with TRBJ1-1; D might be TRBD1 (6 bases). Per the germline V gene, CDR1 is SGHAT and CDR2 is FQDESV (reference sequence). The CDR3 has 14 amino acids. The V gene lost 2 bases and the J gene lost 11 bases, with 18 bases spanning the gap. For the CDR3, the DNA is TGTGCCAGCAGCTTACTTGGGGGGCCATATGGGGCTTTCTTT. This sequence encodes CASSLLGGPYGAFF.

V and J are TRBV7-9 and TRBJ1-1; D remains unclear. The CDR3 runs to 13 residues. CDR1 and CDR2 (germline): SEHNR, FQNEAQ (reference sequence). V lost 3 bases to trimming and J lost 0 bases, with 5 bases between them. The CDR3, as DNA: TGTGCCAGCAGCTTCCAGTTGAACACTGAAGCTTTCTTT. Translating it yields CASSFQLNTEAFF. Complete variable domain (other parts from reference TRBV7-9 and TRBJ1-1): DTGVSQNPRHKITKRGQNVTFRCDPISEHNRLYWYRQTLGQGPEFLTYFQNEAQLEKSRLLSDRFSAERPKGSFSTLEIQRTEQGDSAMYLCASSFQLNTEAFFGQGTRLTVV.

J is TRBJ2-3 and V is TRBV18; no reliable D call. V was trimmed by 4 bases and J by 2 bases, leaving 16 bases between them. CDR3 length: 16 amino acids. The germline CDR1 and CDR2 sequences are KGHSH and LQKENI. The CDR3 region is CASSLSLALSTDTQYF. The CDR3 DNA follows: TGTGCCAGCTCACTGTCACTCGCCCTATCCACAGATACGCAGTATTTT.

This chain links TRBV2 with TRBJ2-7, with 8 positions matching TRBD1. The J segment lost 4 bases and the V segment lost 5 bases, leaving 7 bases of the junction unmatched. Germline CDR1 and CDR2: SNHLY and FYNNEI. This CDR3 comprises 14 residues. The CDR3 DNA follows: TGTGCCAGCAGTTCCACGGGACAGGCTTACGAGCAGTACTTC. Its translation is CASSSTGQAYEQYF.

The chain joins TRBV6-1 to TRBJ2-7; no definite D call. Trimming took 8 bases from V and 0 from J, leaving 17 bases between them. Germline V gives CDR1 MNHNS, CDR2 SASEGT. The CDR3 is 15 residues long. CDR3 in amino acids: CASGRTRSPSYEQYF. In nucleotides, the CDR3 is TGTGCCAGCGGGCGGACCAGGTCCCCCTCCTACGAGCAGTACTTC.

The genes are TRBV6-1 and TRBJ2-4; 8 bases are a match to TRBD1. The CDR3 runs 14 residues. Germline loops: CDR1 MNHNS, CDR2 SASEGT. V trimming: 5 bases; J trimming: 7 bases; junction bases outside the gene matches: 7. The CDR3 coding sequence is TGTGCCAGCAGTTTAGACAGGGGTATGAACATTCAGTACTTC. As protein: CASSLDRGMNIQYF.

The gene calls are TRBV28 and TRBJ2-7; TRBD1 matches 10 bases. Germline lookup yields CDR1 MDHEN and CDR2 SYDVKM. There are 15 residues in the CDR3. V shed 3 bases and J 1 base; nucleotides not matched to a gene: 3. CDR3 sequence (DNA): TGTGCCAGCAGTTTGGGGGGACAGGGGTCCTACGAGCAGTACTTC. Its protein is CASSLGGQGSYEQYF.

V and J are TRBV6-1 and TRBJ1-6; 9 nucleotides line up with TRBD1. This CDR3 is 15 amino acids long. Germline V gene data show CDR1 as MNHNS and CDR2 as SASEGT. Trimming removed 7 bases from V and 6 bases from J; junction bases left unmatched: 7. In DNA form, the CDR3 reads TGTGCCAGCATACTTGGGACAGGGTTTAATTCACCCCTCCACTTT. Translated: CASILGTGFNSPLHF.

This clone was counted only a few times. This chain connects TRBV19 to TRBJ1-2, with TRBD1 matching over 9 bases. The germline CDR1 and CDR2 sequences are LNHDA and SQIVND (reference sequence). J gave up 8 bases and V 7 bases, and 14 bases lay outside the gene matches. This CDR3 spans 15 amino acids. This chain's CDR3 is CASTLGGTGTLGYTF. The CDR3, as DNA: TGTGCCAGTACCCTAGGCGGGACAGGGACTTTAGGCTACACCTTC.

The chain has TRBV18 and TRBJ2-7, with D perhaps TRBD2 (5 bases). The V gene lost 6 bases and the J gene lost 1 base, with 19 bases spanning the gap. Germline V gene sequence: CDR1 KGHSH, CDR2 LQKENI. This CDR3 has 16 amino acids. The CDR3 sequence: CASSALHGLGSYEQYF. CDR3 sequence (DNA): TGTGCCAGCTCCGCCCTCCATGGACTGGGTTCCTACGAGCAGTACTTC.

This clone appeared a single time. Other DNA sequences in the same sample also yield this CDR3. The chain employs TRBV19 and TRBJ1-1; D might be TRBD1 (5 bases). The CDR3 is 13 amino acids. Trimming took 2 bases from V and 4 from J, leaving 8 bases between them. CDR1 is LNHDA, CDR2 SQIVND, per germline (reference sequence). The CDR3 DNA is TGTGCCAGTAGTATACAGGGCGGCACTGAAGCTTTCTTT. Amino acid sequence: CASSIQGGTEAFF.

The chain couples TRBV6-6 to TRBJ2-5; possible D gene TRBD1, 6 bases. The last part of the DNA fits TRBJ2-7 better; the J call may be wrong. Germline V gene lookup returns CDR1 MNHNY and CDR2 SVGAGI (reference sequence). CDR3 length: 12 residues. The CDR3 bases are TGTGCCAGCAGCACAGGGTTATTCGAGCAGTACTTC. It specifies CASSTGLFEQYF.

This clone showed up just a few times. The chain joins TRBV2 to TRBJ2-1; TRBD2 might be the D (6 bases). CDR3 length: 15 amino acids. Deletions cut 4 bases from V and 2 bases from J, with 12 bases between. CDR1 is SNHLY, CDR2 FYNNEI, per germline. In nucleotides, the CDR3 is TGTGCCAGCAGTGCAGTGGGAGGCCCCTACAATGAGCAGTTCTTC. Residues: CASSAVGGPYNEQFF.

The chain links TRBV18 to TRBJ2-3; D unresolved. This CDR3 contains 14 residues. The germline V gene has CDR1 KGHSH and CDR2 LQKENI. Trimming took 3 bases from V and 0 from J, leaving 7 bases between them. The CDR3 DNA follows: TGTGCCAGCTCACCGCTACAGAGCACAGATACGCAGTATTTT. Its translation is CASSPLQSTDTQYF.

This sequence joins TRBV5-1 and TRBJ2-5; 14 nucleotides line up with TRBD2. This CDR3 comprises 15 residues. The germline V gene has CDR1 SGHRS and CDR2 YFSETQ. J was trimmed by 4 bases and V by 4 bases; bases with no gene match: 3. CDR3 amino acids: CASSVGLAGGETQYF. CDR3 in DNA: TGCGCCAGCAGCGTCGGACTAGCGGGGGGAGAGACCCAGTACTTC.

The rearrangement links TRBV9 to TRBJ2-1, with D perhaps matching TRBD1 or TRBD2 (5 bases each). Trimming removed 0 bases at V and 8 bases at J, with 24 bases between. CDR1 SGDLS and CDR2 YYNGEE come from the germline V gene. The CDR3 has 18 residues. The CDR3 is CASSVATRDQWGQDEQFF. The CDR3 nucleotides are TGTGCCAGCAGCGTAGCAACCCGGGACCAGTGGGGTCAAGATGAGCAGTTCTTC.

The sample holds one count of this clone. The rearrangement joins TRBV5-4 to TRBJ2-5, with D perhaps given as TRBD1 or TRBD2 (6 bases each). Trimming removed 5 bases at V and 5 bases at J, with 16 bases between. This CDR3 comprises 14 residues. Germline V gives CDR1 SGHNT, CDR2 YYREEE (reference sequence). The CDR3: CASRGGWREETQYF. CDR3 nucleotides: TGTGCCAGCAGAGGGGGGTGGAGGGAGGAGACCCAGTACTTC.

This clone was seen once. This chain joins TRBV5-5 and TRBJ2-3; D gene unclear. Trimming left V 1 base short and J 1 base short, with 10 bases between. CDR1 and CDR2 from the germline V gene are SGHKS and YYEKEE (reference sequence). The CDR3 has 15 residues. CDR3 DNA: TGTGCCAGCAGCTTGTTCCCCCTGGGCACAGATACGCAGTATTTT. Protein: CASSLFPLGTDTQYF.

The chain is built from TRBV28 and TRBJ2-1, with 8 bases that match TRBD2. Germline V gene data show CDR1 as MDHEN and CDR2 as SYDVKM. V lost 8 bases, J lost 3 bases, and 6 bases stayed unmatched. The CDR3 sequence is 14 residues long. The CDR3 region is CASVPGGNYNEQFF. Here the CDR3 DNA reads TGTGCCAGCGTCCCGGGAGGGAACTACAATGAGCAGTTCTTC.

The chain has TRBV11-2 and TRBJ1-2; TRBD1 aligns across 8 bases. The germline V gene encodes CDR1 SGHAT and CDR2 FQNNGV. Germline trimming cut 5 bases from V and 5 bases from J; bases unmatched to any gene: 10. CDR3 length: 15 amino acids. In DNA form, the CDR3 reads TGTGCCAGCAGCAAACCGGGACAGGAGATTTATGGCTACACCTTC. Its translation: CASSKPGQEIYGYTF.